This T cell receptor (beta chain) is drawn from a study of control samples from healthy donors and cancer patients. The length of the CDR3 is 12 residues. Unmatched junction bases numbered 3, after V lost 6 bases and J lost 7 bases. Germline V gives CDR1 MDHEN, CDR2 SYDVKM. Produced via immunoSEQ multiplex PCR; TCRdb's table is partial and in-frame only. The sample lists some 120,000 clones, roughly 91% occurring once. The TCR comes from a man between 45 and 60 years old with head and neck cancer. Sample: PBMCs. V usage is TRBV28 and J usage is TRBJ1-5; 7 bases align to TRBD1. CDR3 sequence: CASRPQGQPQHF. The CDR3 DNA sequence: TGTGCCAGCAGACCACAGGGGCAGCCCCAGCATTTT.